This passage covers 14 T cell receptor beta chains from one sample sequenced in a study of regulatory T cells in long-lasting Graves disease. Building of the TCR beta libraries involved iRepertoire HTBI primers and Arm-PCR of CDR3 regions. TCRdb independently ran MiXCR on the multiplex PCR reads; one entry per CDR3 protein. Seen here are roughly 450,000 distinct CDR3 sequences, 23% observed once, and the top ten hold around 24%. Time point specified: persistent/refractory GD, antithyroid drugs over 5 years with positive TRAb. The TCR library used RNA extracted from PBMCs. The specimen comprised peripheral blood mononuclear cells (PBMCs), sampled when the disease was refractory, from a patient treated with antithyroid drugs. These TCRs come from a female donor with Graves disease.

This clonotype was seen ten or more times. The J gene is TRBJ2-7, the V gene TRBV19; 10 bases map to TRBD1. CDR3 length: 14 amino acids. Germline-derived CDR1 and CDR2 are LNHDA and SQIVND (reference sequence). Germline trimming cut 4 bases from V and 5 bases from J; bases unmatched to any gene: 5. This CDR3 reads CASSKTGGRDEQYF. CDR3 in DNA: TGTGCCAGTAGTAAGACAGGGGGCAGGGACGAGCAGTACTTC.

Concerning this clonotype itself: A single base separates this from a much larger clone, so it may be a read error. Because the CDR3 is missing its conserved closing phenylalanine or tryptophan, this is likely a read error. This chain connects TRBV30 to TRBJ1-6; D gene uncertain. From germline, CDR1 is GTSNPN and CDR2 SVGIG (reference sequence). The V gene lost 0 bases and the J gene lost 7 bases, with 16 bases spanning the gap. The CDR3 runs to 16 residues. The DNA of the CDR3 is TGTGCCTGGAGTGTACGTGACACCGCGAGAAATTCACCCCTCCACCTT. Protein product: CAWSVRDTARNSPLHL.

This clonotype appeared a few times. The chain uses TRBV28 and TRBJ1-4; D is ambiguous. From germline, CDR1 is MDHEN and CDR2 SYDVKM. This CDR3 contains 13 residues. Trimming cost V 6 bases and J 8 bases, with 13 bases left between them. This CDR3 reads CASSRTKGEKLFF. CDR3 DNA sequence: TGTGCCAGCAGCCGAACGAAAGGGGAAAAACTGTTTTTT.

At least ten counts were recorded for this clonotype. The V call is TRBV20-1, the J call TRBJ2-7; TRBD1 matches at 7 bases. Germline V gene sequence: CDR1 DFQATT, CDR2 SNEGSKA (reference sequence). The CDR3 has 16 amino acids. V shed 1 base and J 0 bases; nucleotides not matched to a gene: 9. CDR3 in amino acids: CSARGRDSGPSYEQYF. DNA of the CDR3: TGCAGTGCTAGAGGTCGGGACAGCGGACCCTCCTACGAGCAGTACTTC.

This chain joins TRBV30 and TRBJ2-7; D is unclear. The CDR3 sequence is 13 residues long. The germline V and J ends were trimmed by 5 bases and 4 bases, with 15 bases remaining between them. From germline, CDR1 is GTSNPN and CDR2 SVGIG (reference sequence). For the CDR3, the DNA is TGTGCCTGGCGGAGTACGGGCCTTTACGAGCAGTACTTC. Translated, it gives CAWRSTGLYEQYF.

This clonotype was observed a single time. This rearrangement joins TRBV11-2 to TRBJ2-3; either TRBD1 or TRBD2 may supply D (5 bases each). CDR1 is SGHAT and CDR2 is FQNNGV in the germline V gene. The CDR3 totals 15 residues. V lost 1 base and J lost 2, with 10 bases in between. The CDR3 nucleotides are TGTGCCAGCAGCTTAGGTGGGGGAGCCACAGATACGCAGTATTTT. This translates into CASSLGGGATDTQYF.

The table lists this clonotype with many counts. The V call is TRBV2, the J call TRBJ1-5; D not certain. The length of the CDR3 is 15 residues. The germline V and J ends were trimmed by 1 base and 1 base, with 8 bases remaining between them. Germline CDR1 and CDR2: SNHLY and FYNNEI. The CDR3 region is CASSEEGKSNQPQHF. CDR3 in DNA: TGTGCCAGCAGTGAAGAAGGGAAGAGCAATCAGCCCCAGCATTTT.

This clonotype was detected many times. V gene TRBV7-9 combines with J gene TRBJ1-3; no firm D call. The CDR3 consists of 14 residues. The germline V gene has CDR1 SEHNR and CDR2 FQNEAQ (reference sequence). Trimming pared 4 bases from V and 0 bases from J, leaving 7 bases between. The CDR3 region has the DNA TGTGCCAGCAGCTCCATTCGCTCTGGAAACACCATATATTTT. The encoded protein is CASSSIRSGNTIYF.

In this sample, this clonotype turned up a few times. The genes are TRBV27 and TRBJ2-7; 9 nucleotides match TRBD1. Germline CDR1 and CDR2: MNHEY and SMNVEV (reference sequence). CDR3 length: 13 residues. Trimming cost V 6 bases and J 6 bases; bases outside gene matches: 6. The CDR3 is CASRGGQGGEQYF. The CDR3 bases are TGTGCCAGCAGGGGGGGACAGGGTGGCGAGCAGTACTTC.

The chain is built from TRBV6-2 or TRBV6-3 and TRBJ1-1, with D perhaps matching TRBD1 (5 bases). CDR1 is MNHEY, CDR2 SVGEGT, per germline. CDR3 size: 11 residues. The germline V and J ends were trimmed by 11 bases and 8 bases, with 15 bases remaining between them. CDR3 sequence (DNA): TGTGCCGCCGGGGCGGTGTTGGAAGCTTTCTTT. As protein: CAAGAVLEAFF.

This clonotype has a handful of counts. The chain is built from TRBV20-1 and TRBJ2-5; a possible D gene is TRBD1 (6 bases). The end of the DNA aligns better with TRBJ2-1, so the J call may be wrong. CDR1 and CDR2 (germline): DFQATT, SNEGSKA (reference sequence). The CDR3 totals 15 residues. Written as DNA, the CDR3 is TGCAGTGCTAGAGATCTCACAGGGAGTTTCTATGAGCAGTTCTTC. It specifies CSARDLTGSFYEQFF.

This clonotype showed up just a few times. V and J are TRBV20-1 and TRBJ1-5; 7 bases are a match to TRBD1. The germline V gene encodes CDR1 DFQATT and CDR2 SNEGSKA (reference sequence). The CDR3 length is 14 residues. CDR3 loop: CSARLGTDNQPQHF. Written as DNA, the CDR3 is TGCAGCGCCAGACTCGGGACAGATAATCAGCCCCAGCATTTT.

The table lists this clonotype with a count of one. V gene TRBV5-5 combines with J gene TRBJ2-1; the D is unclear. The V end lost 4 bases, the J end lost 6 bases, and 8 bases lay between the germline ends. Germline V CDR1 and CDR2: SGHKS, YYEKEE (reference sequence). CDR3 length equals 12 residues. Here the CDR3 reads CASSPSINEQFF. The CDR3 coding sequence is TGTGCCAGCAGCCCCTCAATCAATGAGCAGTTCTTC.

This clonotype was seen ten or more times. The CDR3 DNA reads as TGTGCCAGCAGCGAATCAGGGGGCGGGGAGACCCAGTACTTC. Its protein product is CASSESGGGETQYF. V and J are TRBV7-9 and TRBJ2-5; 8 nucleotides line up with TRBD1. With V trimmed by 5 bases and J by 5 bases, 7 bases remained unmatched. This CDR3 region has 14 residues. From germline, CDR1 is SEHNR and CDR2 FQNEAQ (reference sequence).